This T cell receptor (beta chain) was profiled in a study of cytotoxic CD8 clonotypes in ibrutinib-treated CLL. General study results and limits: Baseline levels of clonality went above those of age-matched healthy donors and moved with circulating CD8+ T-cell counts. Timing of sampling differed between sustained-remission and progressing patients. Clonality grew at ibrutinib response; at progression, it decreased back toward baseline. Public clonotypes occurred uncommonly; on treatment, they contracted or remained stable.

The CDR3 consists of 14 residues. After removal of 1 base from V and 5 bases from J, the junction contained 5 bases not matched to a gene. In germline, CDR1 is SGHVS, CDR2 FQNEAQ. TCRdb's table, derived via immunoSEQ multiplex PCR, lists solely in-frame clones and lacks some. The table has about 300,000 clones, 70% to 80% seen once. Of note for this clone: Its antigen is undetermined.

The chain couples TRBV7-8 to TRBJ2-7, with TRBD1 identical over 7 bases. The source was PBMCs, collected at disease progression, from a patient treated with ibrutinib. The TCR comes from a human donor with chronic lymphocytic leukemia. CDR3 amino acids: CASSLEPTGDEQYF. CDR3 DNA sequence: TGTGCCAGCAGCTTAGAACCTACAGGGGACGAGCAGTACTTC. The full variable domain, its missing parts supplied by reference TRBV7-8 and TRBJ2-7, is GAGVSQSPRYKVAKRGQDVALRCDPISGHVSLFWYQQALGQGPEFLTYFQNEAQLDKSGLPSDRFFAERPEGSVSTLKIQRTQQEDSAVYLCASSLEPTGDEQYFGPGTRLTVT.